The T cell receptor (beta chain) described here comes from a study of tumor-infiltrating lymphocytes in primary liver carcinoma. Study-wide background: Resection treated the patients' primary liver carcinoma. Overall study findings and caveats: Blood's top-250-clone fraction was significantly lower than that of tumors (p = 0.039). Tumor-adjacent and tumor-blood pairs showed less overlap than tumor region pairs.

Remarks on this clonotype: What it recognizes is unknown.

In addition to blood RNA drawn from unsorted whole blood, germline DNA was extracted. Before surgery, 3.5 to 4.5 milliliters of EDTA blood were taken. The CDR3 length is 16 residues. Per germline, CDR1 MGHRA and CDR2 YSYEKL. Trimming at V came to 2 bases and at J to 0 bases, leaving 4 bases not matched to a gene. The researchers produced TCR beta cDNA from approximately 550 ng total RNA with a constant-region primer. Investigators got TCR beta libraries out of three nested multiplex PCR rounds, done with slightly modified ARM-PCR. Primers for the first two PCR rounds were TRBV1-TRBV30 forward primers and a C-beta reverse primer (around 10 cycles per round). TCRdb re-called the multiplex PCR reads with MiXCR, one entry per CDR3 protein. There are fewer than 350,000 distinct CDR3 sequences in the sample; about two thirds occur only once, and about 6.5% lies in the top ten.

The TCR originated in a man aged 35 to 55 with primary liver carcinoma and hepatitis B virus infection. The sequenced sample consisted of peripheral blood. The chain has TRBV4-1 and TRBJ2-1, with 7 bases matching TRBD2. Here the CDR3 reads CASSQSRGSSYNEQFF. DNA of the CDR3: TGCGCCAGCAGCCAATCTCGCGGGAGCTCCTACAATGAGCAGTTCTTC.